Below, one T cell receptor (beta chain) is given with its context. What it recognizes is unknown. The source of the sample is a study of T cells expressing NK-cell markers. The CDR3 extends over 15 amino acids. Findings of the study overall: It was still unclear whether expanded NKG2C+ T cell clones were HCMV specific.

TCRdb reprocessed the 5' RACE reads and reports one entry per CDR3 protein, with no DNA. The sample table includes some 600,000 distinct CDR3 sequences. The sequence came from a man aged 18 to 29 in good health. Input material: blood T cells: a sorted CD56 or NKG2C T cell subset, CD4+ or CD8+ T cells, or bulk PBMC T cells (not recorded which). The chain employs TRBV12-3 or TRBV12-4 and TRBJ2-2; as DNA is missing, the TRBD2 call by TCRdb cannot be tested. CDR3 protein: CASTPGGTNTGELFF.